The 22 T cell receptor beta chains below all came from one sample that was sequenced in a study of siplizumab effects on memory and regulatory T cells. Profiling relied on immunoSEQ multiplex PCR, and the TCRdb table lists in-frame clones only, not all of them. The table shows over 85,000 clones, with approximately 95% occurring only once. The material sequenced was non-Treg CD4+ T cells sorted from blood. All receptors derive from a human donor in good health.

The chain uses TRBV7-3 and TRBJ2-5, with 8 bases aligning to TRBD1. The CDR3 sequence is 13 residues long. V lost 6 bases, J lost 5 bases, and 5 bases stayed unmatched. The germline gives CDR1 SGHTA, CDR2 FQGTGA. CDR3 sequence: CASSPGQEETQYF. CDR3 bases: TGTGCCAGCAGTCCGGGACAGGAGGAGACCCAGTACTTC.

The gene calls are TRBV10-3 and TRBJ1-5, with D unresolved. There are 13 residues in the CDR3. Trimming shortened V by 4 bases and J by 1 base, and 5 bases separated the two germline ends. Germline V CDR1 and CDR2: ENHRY, SYGVKD. CDR3 amino acids: CAISGRSNQPQHF. The CDR3, as DNA: TGTGCCATCAGTGGACGGAGCAATCAGCCCCAGCATTTT.

This rearrangement joins TRBV18 to TRBJ1-1, with D possibly TRBD1 on 6 matching bases. V lost 3 bases and J lost 1, with 9 bases in between. The CDR3 sequence is 14 residues long. In germline, CDR1 is KGHSH, CDR2 LQKENI. CDR3 amino acids: CASSPDRKNTEAFF. CDR3 nucleotides: TGTGCCAGCTCACCTGACAGGAAGAACACTGAAGCTTTCTTT.

This clone has only one observation. The J gene is TRBJ1-1, the V gene TRBV30; the D is unclear. Trimming removed 3 bases at V and 0 bases at J, with 11 bases between. The length of the CDR3 is 14 residues. Germline V lookup: CDR1 GTSNPN, CDR2 SVGIG (reference sequence). This chain's CDR3 is CAWRVDYMNTEAFF. For the CDR3, the DNA is TGTGCCTGGAGAGTAGATTACATGAACACTGAAGCTTTCTTT. The full variable domain, with the rest looked up from reference TRBV30 and TRBJ1-1, is SQTIHQWPATLVQPVGSPLSLECTVEGTSNPNLYWYRQAAGRGLQLLFYSVGIGQISSEVPQNLSASRPQDRQFILSSKKLLLSDSGFYLCAWRVDYMNTEAFFGQGTRLTVV.

This clone was seen only once. The chain employs TRBV2 and TRBJ1-1; a weak D match, TRBD1 (5 bases). The CDR3 covers 12 residues. CDR1 is SNHLY, CDR2 FYNNEI, per germline. V was shortened by 3 bases and J by 11 bases, with 13 bases between the two germline ends. CDR3: CASSDFSEGAFF. In nucleotides, the CDR3 is TGTGCCAGCAGTGATTTTTCAGAGGGGGCTTTCTTT.

The DNA of the CDR3 is TGCGCCAGCAGCTCTTCGGAGAACACTGAAGCTTTCTTT. Protein product: CASSSSENTEAFF. The chain couples TRBV5-1 to TRBJ1-1; no definite D call. The germline gives CDR1 SGHRS, CDR2 YFSETQ. V gave up 3 bases and J gave up 1 base, with 7 bases separating them. This CDR3 region has 13 residues.

The chain recombines TRBV28 with TRBJ2-7, with D perhaps TRBD2 (6 bases). In germline, CDR1 is MDHEN, CDR2 SYDVKM. The CDR3 loop spans 13 amino acids. Deletions cut 3 bases from V and 4 bases from J, with 10 bases between. The CDR3 loop is CASSFLRGYEQYF. The CDR3 DNA is TGTGCCAGCAGTTTCTTACGGGGGTACGAGCAGTACTTC.

The CDR3 loop reads CASSSTGDYEQYF. In DNA form, the CDR3 reads TGTGCCAGCAGCTCTACAGGGGACTACGAGCAGTACTTC. V and J are TRBV6-5 and TRBJ2-7; TRBD1 aligns across 7 bases. Germline V lookup: CDR1 MNHEY, CDR2 SVGAGI. The junction had 5 bases not matched to a gene; V was cut back by 6 bases and J by 3 bases. This CDR3 is 13 amino acids long.

This clone was seen just once. The chain links TRBV7-2 to TRBJ2-2; TRBD1 aligns across 8 bases. The CDR3 consists of 15 residues. CDR1 and CDR2 (germline): SGHTA, FQGNSA. V dropped 2 bases and J dropped 4; count of bases not matched to a gene: 3. CDR3 protein: CASSLYRGATGELFF. In DNA form, the CDR3 reads TGTGCCAGCAGCTTATACAGGGGGGCCACCGGGGAGCTGTTTTTT.

CDR3 sequence: CASSKEQGAHEQFF. In DNA, the CDR3 is TGTGCCAGCAGCAAGGAACAGGGGGCCCATGAGCAGTTCTTC. V gene TRBV5-4 combines with J gene TRBJ2-1; 9 bases line up with TRBD1. J was trimmed by 8 bases and V by 4 bases; bases with no gene match: 7. The CDR3 spans 14 residues. The V gene's germline CDR1 is SGHNT and CDR2 YYREEE (reference sequence).

This chain joins TRBV11-2 and TRBJ1-1; D remains ambiguous. Germline V CDR1 and CDR2: SGHAT, FQNNGV. V gave up 3 bases and J gave up 0 bases, with 8 bases separating them. The CDR3 has 14 residues. CDR3 DNA sequence: TGTGCCAGCAGCTTTTCCCCCATGAACACTGAAGCTTTCTTT. Residues: CASSFSPMNTEAFF.

The gene calls are TRBV6-1 and TRBJ2-2; D is perhaps TRBD1 or TRBD2 (5 bases each). Germline values: CDR1 MNHNS, CDR2 SASEGT. Trimming removed 7 bases from V and 6 bases from J, with 9 bases in between. The CDR3 has 12 amino acids. CDR3 in amino acids: CASTRGPGELFF. DNA of the CDR3: TGTGCCAGCACCCGGGGCCCCGGGGAGCTGTTTTTT.

Only a few counts were recorded for this clone. The chain is built from TRBV5-6 and TRBJ1-1, with 7 bases lining up with TRBD1. The CDR3 is made up of 15 amino acids. Germline loops: CDR1 SGHDT, CDR2 YYEEEE. The V gene end was trimmed by 3 bases and the J gene end by 4 bases; junction bases not matched to a gene: 9. The CDR3, as DNA: TGTGCCAGCAGCTACAAAGGGGGCGGGGGCACTGAAGCTTTCTTT. The encoded protein is CASSYKGGGGTEAFF.

The CDR3 DNA is TGTGCCAGCAGCTTCTCGGGGAGGGGGCTTGGCTACACCTTC. It encodes CASSFSGRGLGYTF. The chain recombines TRBV7-8 with TRBJ1-2, with 7 bases lining up with TRBD1. CDR1 is SGHVS and CDR2 is FQNEAQ in the germline V gene. The junction had 8 bases not matched to a gene; V was cut back by 3 bases and J by 7 bases. This CDR3 spans 14 amino acids.

The rearrangement joins TRBV14 to TRBJ2-7; 7 bases map to TRBD1. Germline V gives CDR1 SGHDN, CDR2 FVKESK. CDR3 size: 13 residues. The junction had 3 bases not matched to a gene; V was cut back by 2 bases and J by 5 bases. As DNA, the CDR3 is TGTGCCAGCAGCCAAAGGGGGCAAAACGAGCAGTACTTC. It codes for CASSQRGQNEQYF.

The CDR3 bases are TGTGCCAGCAGCGGACTCGCGTATAGCGAGCAGTACTTC. It translates to CASSGLAYSEQYF. The chain links TRBV25-1 to TRBJ2-7; D is possibly TRBD2 (5 bases). This CDR3 has 13 amino acids. The V gene lost 6 bases and the J gene lost 6 bases, with 15 bases spanning the gap. CDR1 and CDR2 (germline): MGHDK, SYGVNS.

The rearrangement joins TRBV4-1 to TRBJ1-5; 8 nucleotides agree with TRBD1. Germline-derived CDR1 and CDR2 are MGHRA and YSYEKL. This CDR3 spans 15 amino acids. V was pared by 1 base and J by 5 bases, with 4 bases of the junction left unmatched. The CDR3 coding sequence is TGCGCCAGCAGCCAAGTCGGGACAGGCTATCAGCCCCAGCATTTT. Its translation is CASSQVGTGYQPQHF.

CDR3 nucleotides: TGTGCCAGCAGTCCGGGAGAAAGTTCACCCCTCCACTTT. Translation gives CASSPGESSPLHF. The chain combines TRBV6-6 with TRBJ1-6; D ambiguous. Germline V gene sequence: CDR1 MNHNY, CDR2 SVGAGI (reference sequence). Between the trimmed V and J ends, which lost 5 bases and 9 bases, there was a span of 11 bases. CDR3 size: 13 residues.

This chain links TRBV5-6 with TRBJ2-7; TRBD2 agrees at 14 bases. The J segment lost 1 base and the V segment lost 3 bases, leaving 9 bases of the junction unmatched. CDR3 length equals 18 residues. The germline CDR1 and CDR2 sequences are SGHDT and YYEEEE. CDR3 residues: CASSSPFRLAGGSYEQYF. The DNA of the CDR3 is TGTGCCAGCAGCTCTCCTTTTCGACTAGCGGGGGGGTCCTACGAGCAGTACTTC.

This chain uses TRBV4-1 with TRBJ2-3; D ambiguous. This CDR3 is 14 amino acids long. The germline CDR1 and CDR2 sequences are MGHRA and YSYEKL. Trimming removed 4 bases from V and 7 bases from J, with 15 bases in between. The CDR3 loop reads CASSPLDPPYTQYF. The CDR3 DNA follows: TGCGCCAGCAGCCCGCTGGACCCTCCCTATACGCAGTATTTT.

The chain uses TRBV25-1 and TRBJ2-3; the match to TRBD1 covers 9 bases. Trimming cost V 10 bases and J 5 bases; bases outside gene matches: 7. Germline V CDR1 and CDR2: MGHDK, SYGVNS. The CDR3 runs 13 residues. CDR3 in DNA: TGTGCCACTTCACAGGGGGCGGAAGATACGCAGTATTTT. This codes for CATSQGAEDTQYF.

This clone was counted a single time. This chain links TRBV7-3 with TRBJ1-1, with 7 bases aligning to TRBD1. V lost 4 bases, J lost 4 bases, and 9 bases stayed unmatched. The CDR3 consists of 15 residues. Germline V gene data show CDR1 as SGHTA and CDR2 as FQGTGA. The CDR3 DNA is TGTGCCAGCAGCTCACAGGGGAAAGGTAGCACTGAAGCTTTCTTT. Its protein product is CASSSQGKGSTEAFF.